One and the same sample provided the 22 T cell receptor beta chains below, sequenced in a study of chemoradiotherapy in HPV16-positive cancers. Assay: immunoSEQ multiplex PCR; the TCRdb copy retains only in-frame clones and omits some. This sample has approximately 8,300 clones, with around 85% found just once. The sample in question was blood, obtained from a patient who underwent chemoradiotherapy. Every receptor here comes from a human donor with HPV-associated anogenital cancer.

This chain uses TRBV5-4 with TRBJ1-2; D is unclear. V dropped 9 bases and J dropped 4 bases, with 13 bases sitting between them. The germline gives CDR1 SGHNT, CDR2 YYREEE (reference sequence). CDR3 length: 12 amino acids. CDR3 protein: CATSPDAYGYTF. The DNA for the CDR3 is TGTGCCACCTCGCCGGACGCCTATGGCTACACCTTC.

CDR3 coding DNA: TGTGCCAGCAGCCTCTGGGGGGCGGGAACTGAAGCTTTCTTT. Protein: CASSLWGAGTEAFF. The chain joins TRBV5-6 to TRBJ1-1; the D gene is possibly TRBD1 (6 bases). Germline CDR1 and CDR2: SGHDT and YYEEEE. This CDR3 spans 14 amino acids. Trimming shortened V by 4 bases and J by 5 bases, and 15 bases separated the two germline ends.

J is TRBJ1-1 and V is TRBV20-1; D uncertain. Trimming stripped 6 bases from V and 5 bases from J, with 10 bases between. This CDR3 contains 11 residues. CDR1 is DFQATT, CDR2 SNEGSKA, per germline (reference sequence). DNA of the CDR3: TGCAGTGCCGGACTGGGGACTGAAGCTTTCTTT. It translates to CSAGLGTEAFF.

CDR3 amino acids: CASSDSRQGNYGYTF. For the CDR3, the DNA is TGTGCCAGCAGTGACTCCCGCCAGGGGAACTATGGCTACACCTTC. The V and J genes are TRBV25-1 and TRBJ1-2; TRBD1 is a possible D gene (6 bases). The CDR3 is 15 amino acids. Trimming cost V 3 bases and J 2 bases, with 13 bases left between them. CDR1 MGHDK and CDR2 SYGVNS come from the germline V gene.

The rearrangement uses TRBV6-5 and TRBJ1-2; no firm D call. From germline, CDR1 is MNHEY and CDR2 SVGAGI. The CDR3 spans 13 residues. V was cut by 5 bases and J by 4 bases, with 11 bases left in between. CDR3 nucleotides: TGTGCCAGCAGTGGCGGGGAAAGCTATGGCTACACCTTC. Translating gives CASSGGESYGYTF.

The CDR3 loop is CASSQGQLRHEQYF. As DNA, the CDR3 is TGTGCCAGCAGCCAGGGACAGTTAAGACACGAGCAGTACTTC. The chain links TRBV7-8 to TRBJ2-7; 7 nucleotides align to TRBD1. CDR1 is SGHVS and CDR2 is FQNEAQ in the germline V gene. Trimming cost V 5 bases and J 5 bases; bases outside gene matches: 9. The length of the CDR3 is 14 residues.

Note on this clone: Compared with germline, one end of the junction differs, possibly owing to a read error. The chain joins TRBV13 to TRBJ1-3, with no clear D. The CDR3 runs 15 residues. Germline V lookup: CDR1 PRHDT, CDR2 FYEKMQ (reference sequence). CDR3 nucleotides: TGTGCCAGCAGCCCTTCATTCGGTGCTGGGAACACCATATATTTT. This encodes CASSPSFGAGNTIYF.

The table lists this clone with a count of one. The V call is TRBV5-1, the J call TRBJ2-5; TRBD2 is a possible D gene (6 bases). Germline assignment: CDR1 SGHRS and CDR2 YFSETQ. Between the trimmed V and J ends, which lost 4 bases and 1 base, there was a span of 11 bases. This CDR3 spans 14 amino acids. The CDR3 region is CASSAGTAQETQYF. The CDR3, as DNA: TGCGCCAGCAGCGCAGGGACTGCCCAAGAGACCCAGTACTTC.

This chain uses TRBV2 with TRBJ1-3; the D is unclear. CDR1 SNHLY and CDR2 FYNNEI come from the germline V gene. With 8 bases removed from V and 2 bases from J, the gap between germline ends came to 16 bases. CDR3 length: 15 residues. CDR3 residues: CASASGGPTGNTIYF. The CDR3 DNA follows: TGTGCCAGCGCCTCAGGAGGGCCCACTGGAAACACCATATATTTT.

CDR3 bases: TGTGCCAGCCGACTAGAATCCAACACCGGGGAGCTGTTTTTT. Translated: CASRLESNTGELFF. This chain links TRBV7-2 with TRBJ2-2; TRBD2 might be the D (6 bases). There are 14 residues in the CDR3. Germline V CDR1 and CDR2: SGHTA, FQGNSA. Trimming stripped 8 bases from V and 2 bases from J, with 12 bases between.

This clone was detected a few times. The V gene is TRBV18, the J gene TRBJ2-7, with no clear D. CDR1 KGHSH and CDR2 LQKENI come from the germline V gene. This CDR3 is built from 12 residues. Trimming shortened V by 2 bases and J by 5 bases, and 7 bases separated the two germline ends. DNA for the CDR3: TGTGCCAGCTCACCAACCTCAGACGAGCAGTACTTC. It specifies CASSPTSDEQYF. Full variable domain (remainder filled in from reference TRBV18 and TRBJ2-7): NAGVMQNPRHLVRRRGQEARLRCSPMKGHSHVYWYRQLPEEGLKFMVYLQKENIIDESGMPKERFSAEFPKEGPSILRIQQVVRGDSAAYFCASSPTSDEQYFGPGTRLTVT.

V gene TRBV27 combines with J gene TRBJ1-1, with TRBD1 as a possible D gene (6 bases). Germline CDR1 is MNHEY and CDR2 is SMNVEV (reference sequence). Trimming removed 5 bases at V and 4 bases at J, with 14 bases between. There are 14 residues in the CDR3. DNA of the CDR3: TGTGCCAGCAGTACGACAGGAGGTAGCACTGAAGCTTTCTTT. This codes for CASSTTGGSTEAFF.

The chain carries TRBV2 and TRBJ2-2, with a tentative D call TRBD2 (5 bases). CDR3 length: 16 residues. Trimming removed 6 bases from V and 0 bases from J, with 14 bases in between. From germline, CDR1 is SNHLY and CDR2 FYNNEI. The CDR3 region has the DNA TGTGCCAGCAGCGGGAACCCGAACCCGAACACCGGGGAGCTGTTTTTT. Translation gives CASSGNPNPNTGELFF.

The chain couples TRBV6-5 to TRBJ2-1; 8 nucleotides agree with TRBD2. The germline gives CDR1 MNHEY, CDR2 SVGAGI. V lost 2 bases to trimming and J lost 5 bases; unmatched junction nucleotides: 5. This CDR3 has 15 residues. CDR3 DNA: TGTGCCAGCAGTTACGGACGGGGGGGACACAATGAGCAGTTCTTC. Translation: CASSYGRGGHNEQFF.

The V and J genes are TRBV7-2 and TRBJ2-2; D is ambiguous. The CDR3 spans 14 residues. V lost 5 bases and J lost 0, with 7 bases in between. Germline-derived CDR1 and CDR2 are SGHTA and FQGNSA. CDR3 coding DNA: TGTGCCAGCAGCGCGCGGACGAACACCGGGGAGCTGTTTTTT. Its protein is CASSARTNTGELFF.

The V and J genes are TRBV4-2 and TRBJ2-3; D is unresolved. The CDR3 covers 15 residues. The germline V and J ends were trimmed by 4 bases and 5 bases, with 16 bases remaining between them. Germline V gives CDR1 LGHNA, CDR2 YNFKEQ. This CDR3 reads CASSRTTLGVDTQYF. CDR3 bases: TGTGCCAGCAGCCGAACGACACTGGGCGTAGATACGCAGTATTTT.

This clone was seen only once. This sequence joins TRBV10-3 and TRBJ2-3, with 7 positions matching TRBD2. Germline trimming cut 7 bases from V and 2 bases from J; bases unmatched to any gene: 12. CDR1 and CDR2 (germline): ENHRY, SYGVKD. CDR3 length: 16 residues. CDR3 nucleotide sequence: TGTGCCATCAACGGGGAAAGCGGGACTTACACAGATACGCAGTATTTT. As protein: CAINGESGTYTDTQYF.

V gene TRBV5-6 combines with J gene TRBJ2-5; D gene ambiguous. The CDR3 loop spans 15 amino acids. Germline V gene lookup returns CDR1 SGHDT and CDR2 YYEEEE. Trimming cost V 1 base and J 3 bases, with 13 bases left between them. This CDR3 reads CASSLSRHKKETQYF. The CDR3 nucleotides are TGTGCCAGCAGCTTGTCGCGACACAAAAAAGAGACCCAGTACTTC.

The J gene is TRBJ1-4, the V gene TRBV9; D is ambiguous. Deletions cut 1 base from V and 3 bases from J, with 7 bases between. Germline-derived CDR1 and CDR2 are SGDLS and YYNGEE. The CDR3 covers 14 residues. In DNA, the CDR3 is TGTGCCAGCAGCGTACAGGATTCTAATGAAAAACTGTTTTTT. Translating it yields CASSVQDSNEKLFF.

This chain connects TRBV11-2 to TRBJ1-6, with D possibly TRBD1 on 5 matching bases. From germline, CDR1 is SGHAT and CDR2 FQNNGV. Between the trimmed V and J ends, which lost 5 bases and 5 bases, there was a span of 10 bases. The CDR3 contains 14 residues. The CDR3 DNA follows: TGTGCCAGCAGCCGCAAGGGGAATAATTCACCCCTCCACTTT. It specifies CASSRKGNNSPLHF.

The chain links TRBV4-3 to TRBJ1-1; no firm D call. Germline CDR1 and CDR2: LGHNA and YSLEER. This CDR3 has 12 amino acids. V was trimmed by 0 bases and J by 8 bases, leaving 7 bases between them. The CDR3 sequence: CASSQDFREAFF. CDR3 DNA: TGCGCCAGCAGCCAAGATTTCAGAGAAGCTTTCTTT.

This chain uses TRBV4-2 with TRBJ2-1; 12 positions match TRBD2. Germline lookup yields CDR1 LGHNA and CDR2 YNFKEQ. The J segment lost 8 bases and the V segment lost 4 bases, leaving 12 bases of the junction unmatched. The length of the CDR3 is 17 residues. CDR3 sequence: CASSLRGRLAGADEQFF. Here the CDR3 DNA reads TGTGCCAGCAGCCTACGCGGCCGACTAGCGGGGGCCGATGAGCAGTTCTTC.